These T cell receptor beta chains were read from a single sample in a study of blood T cell repertoires in COVID-19. Generated by immunoSEQ multiplex PCR, the TCRdb table keeps only in-frame clones and is missing some. Of 320,000 or so clones listed, 80% to 90% are singletons. What was sequenced was PBMCs or T cells enriched from blood (not recorded which). These receptors were taken from a young man who had recovered from COVID-19. CDR3s include the opening cysteine and the closing phenylalanine or tryptophan.

V: TRBV11-2; J: TRBJ1-4; CDR3: CASSRPDWDEKLFF
V: TRBV2; J: TRBJ2-5; CDR3: CASSLRGETQYF
V: TRBV5-1; J: TRBJ1-1; CDR3: CASSLVSGTNTEAFF
V: TRBV30; J: TRBJ2-3; CDR3: CAWSKRGGLGTQYF
V: TRBV19; J: TRBJ2-3; CDR3: CATLPGGPNTDTQYF
V: TRBV5-5; J: TRBJ2-1; CDR3: CATTSPQGGLGEQFF
V: TRBV28; J: TRBJ2-3; CDR3: CASSLRGSPTDTQYF
V: TRBV24-1; J: TRBJ2-3; CDR3: CATRGGPTDTQYF
V: TRBV5-1; J: TRBJ1-4; CDR3: CASSIGTVATNEKLFF
V: TRBV11-3; J: TRBJ1-1; CDR3: CASSSPGQGPRTEAFF
V: TRBV9; J: TRBJ1-1; CDR3: CASSVASTAGAAEAFF
V: TRBV7-2; J: TRBJ2-1; CDR3: CASSSSGGPRDEQFF
V: TRBV28; J: TRBJ2-7; CDR3: CASSLGGRDEQYF
V: TRBV3-1/TRBV3-2; J: TRBJ2-7; CDR3: CASRPTGQGNYEQYF
V: TRBV28; J: TRBJ2-3; CDR3: CASSLSPGLAGPSTDTQYF
V: TRBV28; J: TRBJ2-3; CDR3: CASTQGVDTQYF
V: TRBV2; J: TRBJ2-3; CDR3: CASSVEGNYDTQYF
V: TRBV29-1; J: TRBJ1-1; CDR3: CSARGGRNTEAFF
V: TRBV6-5; J: TRBJ2-3; CDR3: CASSYRPTPSTDTQYF
V: TRBV5-1; J: TRBJ2-3; CDR3: CASSLGTSGGFGADTQYF
V: TRBV7-8; J: TRBJ2-1; CDR3: CASSFPGQPNEQFF
V: TRBV6-5; J: TRBJ2-2; CDR3: CASSYWGRATGELFF
V: TRBV4-1; J: TRBJ2-7; CDR3: CASSQEVGVHEQYF
V: TRBV7-3; J: TRBJ2-3; CDR3: CASSAMNADTQYF